The next 10 T cell receptor beta chains were all read from a single sample in a study of T cells in Graves' hyperthyroidism and ophthalmopathy. Amplification targeted TCR beta CDR3 regions from RNA transcripts. The HTBI primer set drove a first-round RT-PCR of the TCR CDR3. TCRdb analysed the multiplex PCR reads with MiXCR anew, one entry per CDR3 protein. The sample has roughly 570,000 distinct CDR3 sequences, 35% to 55% seen once; the top ten hold around 7.7%. Sequencing was performed on peripheral blood or thyroid tissue (not recorded which). The receptors stem from a woman under 30 with Graves' hyperthyroidism.

This clonotype was detected many times. The V call is TRBV29-1, the J call TRBJ2-7; 7 bases fit TRBD2. Germline V gives CDR1 SQVTM, CDR2 ANQGSEA. CDR3 length equals 13 residues. V trimming: 5 bases; J trimming: 2 bases; junction bases outside the gene matches: 6. The CDR3 DNA reads as TGCAGCGTTCGTCTAGCGGCCACCTACGAGCAGTACTTC. Encoded protein: CSVRLAATYEQYF.

This clonotype has at least ten counts. The chain has TRBV5-1 and TRBJ2-5; 8 bases align to TRBD1. The junction had 4 bases not matched to a gene; V was cut back by 3 bases and J by 6 bases. Germline V CDR1 and CDR2: SGHRS, YFSETQ. The CDR3 consists of 13 residues. The CDR3 DNA sequence: TGCGCCAGCAGCTGGACAGGGCTGCAGACCCAGTACTTC. Residues: CASSWTGLQTQYF.

About this clonotype itself: A much larger clone is a single base away; this may be a read error. This likely comes from a read error, as the CDR3 has no conserved phenylalanine or tryptophan at its end. V usage is TRBV13 and J usage is TRBJ2-7; the D is unclear. Germline CDR1 is PRHDT and CDR2 is FYEKMQ (reference sequence). Trimming stripped 7 bases from V and 5 bases from J, with 18 bases between. This CDR3 comprises 14 residues. In nucleotides, the CDR3 is TGTGCCAGCACCGCCGGGTCTGGAGCTCACGAGCAGTACCTC. It yields the protein CASTAGSGAHEQYL.

The V gene is TRBV5-1, the J gene TRBJ2-7, with D tentatively TRBD2 (6 bases). Near its end, the DNA agrees better with TRBJ2-1, so the J call may be wrong. This CDR3 is 14 amino acids long. The germline gives CDR1 SGHRS, CDR2 YFSETQ. The chain's CDR3 is CASSKTRGGNEQFF. DNA for the CDR3: TGCGCCAGCAGCAAAACGAGGGGAGGAAATGAGCAGTTCTTC.

The sample holds one count of this clonotype. One junction end disagrees with the germline gene, perhaps due to a read error. The gene calls are TRBV13 and TRBJ1-2, with D tentatively TRBD1 (5 bases). The CDR3 is made up of 14 amino acids. Germline CDR1 PRHDT, CDR2 FYEKMQ (reference sequence). The CDR3 region has the DNA TGTGCTAGCAGCTCGCTCCAGGTGGGGCAAGGCTACACCTTC. It encodes CASSSLQVGQGYTF.

This clonotype showed up many times. The chain links TRBV6-5 to TRBJ1-4, with TRBD1 identical over 9 bases. CDR1 and CDR2 (germline): MNHEY, SVGAGI. Trimming cost V 6 bases and J 7 bases; bases outside gene matches: 6. CDR3 size: 14 residues. Here the CDR3 DNA reads TGTGCCAGCAGCCCCGGGACAGGGTCTGAAAAACTGTTTTTT. Translated: CASSPGTGSEKLFF.

Ten or more counts support this clonotype. CDR3: CASSKGGVTGELFF. DNA of the CDR3: TGTGCCAGCAGCAAGGGCGGGGTCACCGGGGAGCTGTTTTTT. The chain couples TRBV5-8 to TRBJ2-2; possible D gene TRBD2, 6 bases. The CDR3 runs to 14 residues. CDR1 and CDR2 (germline): SGHTS, YDEGEE. V was shortened by 4 bases and J by 4 bases, with 11 bases between the two germline ends.

This clonotype appeared a few times. V usage is TRBV7-3 and J usage is TRBJ2-3; weak D call: TRBD1 (6 bases). Deletions cut 5 bases from V and 0 bases from J, with 9 bases between. Germline CDR1 reads SGHTA; CDR2 reads FQGTGA. The CDR3 contains 14 residues. CDR3 residues: CASSLGHSTDTQYF. The CDR3, as DNA: TGTGCCAGCAGCCTGGGACATAGCACAGATACGCAGTATTTT.

The V call is TRBV7-9, the J call TRBJ1-1; D gene uncertain. CDR1 is SEHNR and CDR2 is FQNEAQ in the germline V gene (reference sequence). The CDR3 runs to 11 residues. Trimming left V 3 bases short and J 7 bases short, with 6 bases between. CDR3 sequence reads: CASSFGNEAFF. CDR3 coding DNA: TGTGCCAGCAGCTTTGGCAATGAAGCTTTCTTT.

A word on this clonotype: A clone one base away is much larger, so this may be a read error. The V gene is TRBV10-3, the J gene TRBJ2-3; weak D call: TRBD2 (5 bases). In germline, CDR1 is ENHRY, CDR2 SYGVKD. With 4 bases removed from V and 0 bases from J, the gap between germline ends came to 11 bases. This CDR3 comprises 15 residues. The DNA of the CDR3 is TGTGCCATCAGTGGAGCTGGCGGGAGCACAGATACGCAGTATTTT. This encodes CAISGAGGSTDTQYF.